The 32 T cell receptor beta chains presented below share a single source sample, sequenced in a study of blood T cell repertoires in COVID-19. Profiled with immunoSEQ multiplex PCR; TCRdb holds only in-frame clones, not every one. The profile covers about 260,000 clones, with 80% to 90% appearing a single time and 2% to 3% taken by the ten largest. Sequencing was done on a sample of PBMCs or T cells enriched from blood (not recorded which). Receptors originate from a woman aged 18-29 years who had recovered from COVID-19.

This chain joins TRBV10-3 and TRBJ1-5; no reliable D call. V shed 5 bases and J shed 7 bases, with 15 bases lying between them. CDR3 length: 14 residues. Looked up from germline, CDR1 is ENHRY and CDR2 is SYGVKD. CDR3 DNA sequence: TGTGCCATCAGTAGGGAGAGGTCAGGACAGCCCCAGCATTTT. Translating gives CAISRERSGQPQHF.

V gene TRBV10-2 combines with J gene TRBJ2-2; 10 positions agree with TRBD1. Trimming at V came to 6 bases and at J to 5 bases, leaving 6 bases not matched to a gene. In germline, CDR1 is WSHSY, CDR2 SAAADI. The length of the CDR3 is 15 residues. The DNA for the CDR3 is TGCGCCAGCAGGTCGACAGGGGGCCAAACCGGGGAGCTGTTTTTT. It yields the protein CASRSTGGQTGELFF.

This chain joins TRBV18 and TRBJ1-2, with no clear D. V dropped 2 bases and J dropped 0 bases, with 10 bases sitting between them. The CDR3 consists of 15 residues. Germline V gene lookup returns CDR1 KGHSH and CDR2 LQKENI. The CDR3 bases are TGTGCCAGCTCACCAGTTCAGCGTTCTAACTATGGCTACACCTTC. Translation gives CASSPVQRSNYGYTF.

This clone has more than one count but fewer than ten. The V gene is TRBV7-9, the J gene TRBJ1-2; D remains unclear. Trimming shortened V by 4 bases and J by 3 bases, and 9 bases separated the two germline ends. CDR1 is SEHNR, CDR2 FQNEAQ, per germline (reference sequence). This CDR3 region has 13 residues. DNA of the CDR3: TGTGCCAGCAGCTCCCCCCGGGACTATGGCTACACCTTC. Protein: CASSSPRDYGYTF. Using reference TRBV7-9 and TRBJ1-2 for the parts outside the CDR3, the full variable domain is DTGVSQNPRHKITKRGQNVTFRCDPISEHNRLYWYRQTLGQGPEFLTYFQNEAQLEKSRLLSDRFSAERPKGSFSTLEIQRTEQGDSAMYLCASSSPRDYGYTFGSGTRLTVV.

The V gene is TRBV6-1, the J gene TRBJ1-4; weak D call: TRBD1 (5 bases). The CDR3 is 15 amino acids. CDR1 and CDR2 from the germline V gene are MNHNS and SASEGT. The V end lost 0 bases, the J end lost 11 bases, and 16 bases lay between the germline ends. The CDR3 spells CASSEARVSGGKLFF. The CDR3 DNA sequence: TGTGCCAGCAGTGAAGCGAGGGTGTCCGGGGGGAAACTGTTTTTT.

The rearrangement joins TRBV3-1 (or the pseudogene TRBV3-2) to TRBJ1-6, with 10 bases identical to TRBD1. This CDR3 is 18 amino acids long. V lost 4 bases and J lost 1; bases outside the gene matches: 7. Germline CDR1 is LGHDT and CDR2 is YNNKEL (reference sequence). The CDR3 sequence: CASSPRRDRGSYNSPLHF. The CDR3 coding sequence is TGTGCCAGCAGCCCCAGGAGGGACAGGGGTTCCTATAATTCACCCCTCCACTTT.

This sequence joins TRBV9 and TRBJ2-2, with D perhaps TRBD2 (6 bases). Germline V lookup: CDR1 SGDLS, CDR2 YYNGEE. CDR3 length: 14 amino acids. V shed 4 bases and J shed 7 bases, with 14 bases lying between them. CDR3 protein: CASSLTSLGGELFF. The CDR3 DNA follows: TGTGCCAGCAGCCTGACTAGTCTCGGCGGGGAGCTGTTTTTT.

The chain joins TRBV7-9 to TRBJ1-1, with D unclear. V was trimmed by 3 bases and J by 4 bases, leaving 9 bases between them. The CDR3 spans 13 residues. Germline CDR1 is SEHNR and CDR2 is FQNEAQ (reference sequence). The CDR3: CASSFVSSTEAFF. In nucleotides, the CDR3 is TGTGCCAGCAGCTTCGTCTCGTCCACTGAAGCTTTCTTT.

The chain couples TRBV27 to TRBJ2-7, with D tentatively TRBD2 (5 bases). The germline V gene encodes CDR1 MNHEY and CDR2 SMNVEV (reference sequence). The CDR3 runs to 14 residues. The ends were cut back, 6 bases at V and 4 bases at J, with 16 bases in the middle. CDR3 in DNA: TGTGCCAGCAGGAACGGGATGGGGTCATACGAGCAGTACTTC. Translation: CASRNGMGSYEQYF.

This chain joins TRBV6-4 and TRBJ2-3; unclear D gene. The V end was cut by 0 bases, the J end by 3 bases, with 7 bases between. Germline loops: CDR1 MRHNA, CDR2 SNTAGT. CDR3 length: 14 residues. Written as DNA, the CDR3 is TGTGCCAGCAGTGACTCGCCTAATACAGATACGCAGTATTTT. It specifies CASSDSPNTDTQYF.

J is TRBJ2-5 and V is TRBV18, with 10 nucleotides matching TRBD1. V gave up 3 bases and J gave up 3 bases; unmatched junction bases: 4. The CDR3 totals 15 residues. Per germline, CDR1 KGHSH and CDR2 LQKENI. CDR3 nucleotides: TGTGCCAGCTCACCTGGGGGGACAGGGGAAGAGACCCAGTACTTC. It translates to CASSPGGTGEETQYF.

The rearrangement joins TRBV10-1 to TRBJ1-4; unclear D gene. Trimming pared 3 bases from V and 8 bases from J, leaving 13 bases between. The CDR3 is made up of 14 amino acids. Germline V CDR1 and CDR2: WNHNN, SYGVQD (reference sequence). The DNA of the CDR3 is TGCGCCAGCAGTGAAGGACCCACGGGAGAAAAACTGTTTTTT. This codes for CASSEGPTGEKLFF.

As for this clone: A read error may be the cause here, since a much bigger clone is one base away. The chain uses TRBV9 and TRBJ1-3, with 7 bases matching TRBD1. This CDR3 contains 16 residues. With V trimmed by 5 bases and J by 0 bases, 8 bases remained unmatched. Germline V gives CDR1 SGDLS, CDR2 YYNGEE. CDR3 DNA sequence: TGTGCCAGCAGAAAGGGGGCCTCAGACTCTGGAAACACCATATATTTT. It is translated as CASRKGASDSGNTIYF.

This clone was seen a single time. The chain has TRBV28 and TRBJ1-2; the D is unclear. Trimming removed 7 bases from V and 0 bases from J, with 12 bases in between. The CDR3 spans 14 residues. CDR1 and CDR2 (germline): MDHEN, SYDVKM. This CDR3 reads CASTTLNTNYGYTF. The CDR3 coding sequence is TGTGCCAGCACTACACTAAATACTAACTATGGCTACACCTTC.

V is TRBV3-1 (or the pseudogene TRBV3-2) and J is TRBJ2-2; 11 nucleotides agree with TRBD2. Germline V gives CDR1 LGHDT, CDR2 YNNKEL (reference sequence). V dropped 1 base and J dropped 7; count of bases not matched to a gene: 5. The CDR3 extends over 16 amino acids. The CDR3 loop reads CASSQGLAGTIGELFF. In DNA, the CDR3 is TGTGCCAGCAGCCAAGGACTAGCGGGGACGATCGGGGAGCTGTTTTTT.

The rearrangement joins TRBV25-1 to TRBJ2-7; D perhaps matches TRBD2 (6 bases). The germline CDR1 and CDR2 sequences are MGHDK and SYGVNS. Trimming removed 4 bases from V and 6 bases from J, with 16 bases in between. This CDR3 is 14 amino acids long. CDR3 residues: CASSVPGRPGEQYF. DNA for the CDR3: TGTGCCAGCAGTGTCCCAGGGAGGCCGGGCGAGCAGTACTTC.

The chain carries TRBV3-1 (or the pseudogene TRBV3-2) and TRBJ2-2; D perhaps matches TRBD1 (6 bases). The CDR3 totals 13 residues. Germline V gives CDR1 LGHDT, CDR2 YNNKEL (reference sequence). Trimming stripped 2 bases from V and 7 bases from J, with 8 bases between. CDR3 sequence (DNA): TGTGCCAGCAGCCAAATAGGGGGCGGGGAGCTGTTTTTT. Its translation is CASSQIGGGELFF.

The V call is TRBV30, the J call TRBJ1-2, with a tentative D call TRBD1 (6 bases). CDR3 length equals 14 residues. CDR1 is GTSNPN and CDR2 is SVGIG in the germline V gene (reference sequence). Trimming shortened V by 0 bases and J by 4 bases, and 12 bases separated the two germline ends. The CDR3 spells CAWSVLGALYGYTF. The CDR3 nucleotides are TGTGCCTGGAGTGTGCTGGGGGCCCTCTATGGCTACACCTTC.

The rearrangement links TRBV2 to TRBJ1-6; the D is unclear. Germline V lookup: CDR1 SNHLY, CDR2 FYNNEI. Trimming pared 8 bases from V and 2 bases from J, leaving 10 bases between. The CDR3 runs to 14 residues. CDR3 amino acids: CASCEATYNSPLHF. The CDR3 region has the DNA TGTGCCAGCTGCGAGGCCACCTATAATTCACCCCTCCACTTT.

In its sample, this clone was seen once. This chain joins TRBV6-1 and TRBJ1-4; unclear D gene. The V gene lost 0 bases and the J gene lost 6 bases, with 17 bases spanning the gap. CDR3 length equals 17 residues. CDR1 MNHNS and CDR2 SASEGT come from the germline V gene. The CDR3 sequence: CASSEALPGLWDEKLFF. CDR3 sequence (DNA): TGTGCCAGCAGTGAAGCGCTTCCTGGGCTTTGGGATGAAAAACTGTTTTTT.

The chain links TRBV18 to TRBJ2-7, with D tentatively TRBD2 (6 bases). This CDR3 spans 17 amino acids. CDR1 and CDR2 (germline): KGHSH, LQKENI. V lost 2 bases to trimming and J lost 3 bases, with 20 bases between them. The CDR3 here is CASSPKSGGITNYEQYF. The DNA of the CDR3 is TGTGCCAGCTCACCAAAGAGTGGCGGGATTACAAACTACGAGCAGTACTTC.

This clone was observed once. The gene calls are TRBV4-1 and TRBJ2-1; D possibly corresponds to TRBD2 (6 bases). From germline, CDR1 is MGHRA and CDR2 YSYEKL. The CDR3 has 15 residues. V was trimmed by 0 bases and J by 4 bases, leaving 10 bases between them. The CDR3 here is CASSQDRGTYNEQFF. The CDR3 DNA follows: TGCGCCAGCAGCCAAGATCGGGGGACTTACAATGAGCAGTTCTTC.

This chain links TRBV7-9 with TRBJ1-1; D is uncertain. V dropped 1 base and J dropped 6 bases, with 12 bases sitting between them. CDR3 length: 14 amino acids. Germline CDR1 is SEHNR and CDR2 is FQNEAQ (reference sequence). The DNA of the CDR3 is TGTGCCAGCAGCTTAGAGCTGAGGGTCCCTGAAGCTTTCTTT. This translates into CASSLELRVPEAFF. Full variable domain (rest looked up from reference TRBV7-9 and TRBJ1-1): DTGVSQNPRHKITKRGQNVTFRCDPISEHNRLYWYRQTLGQGPEFLTYFQNEAQLEKSRLLSDRFSAERPKGSFSTLEIQRTEQGDSAMYLCASSLELRVPEAFFGQGTRLTVV.

The DNA for the CDR3 is TGCGCCAGCAGCCAAGACAGGGCTCAGCCCCAGCATTTT. Amino acid sequence: CASSQDRAQPQHF. The chain uses TRBV4-1 and TRBJ1-5; maybe TRBD1 (5 bases). CDR1 is MGHRA, CDR2 YSYEKL, per germline. The CDR3 covers 13 residues. Trimming pared 0 bases from V and 6 bases from J, leaving 6 bases between.

V and J are TRBV5-4 and TRBJ2-6; TRBD1 aligns across 8 bases. This CDR3 spans 14 amino acids. From germline, CDR1 is SGHNT and CDR2 YYREEE (reference sequence). J gave up 4 bases and V 7 bases, and 4 bases lay outside the gene matches. CDR3 nucleotide sequence: TGTGCCAGCGTTAGGACAGGGGGGGCCAACGTCCTGACTTTC. Its protein is CASVRTGGANVLTF.

This chain joins TRBV30 and TRBJ2-2, with 8 bases fitting TRBD2. This CDR3 is built from 13 residues. V trimming: 3 bases; J trimming: 6 bases; junction bases outside the gene matches: 3. CDR1 and CDR2 (germline): GTSNPN, SVGIG (reference sequence). CDR3 residues: CAWSGTSSGELFF. The CDR3 DNA reads TGTGCCTGGAGCGGGACTAGTTCCGGGGAGCTGTTTTTT.

This clone occurred once. The chain links TRBV6-5 to TRBJ1-6; weak D call: TRBD1 (5 bases). The V gene lost 6 bases and the J gene lost 8 bases, with 14 bases spanning the gap. The CDR3 sequence is 14 residues long. Germline loops: CDR1 MNHEY, CDR2 SVGAGI. The CDR3 DNA reads as TGTGCCAGCAGGGCGGGGCAGGGAGATTCACCCCTCCACTTT. This codes for CASRAGQGDSPLHF.

The sample holds one count of this clone. This chain links TRBV5-1 with TRBJ2-5; D remains unclear. V was cut by 4 bases and J by 2 bases, with 3 bases left in between. This CDR3 has 11 residues. Germline V gives CDR1 SGHRS, CDR2 YFSETQ. CDR3 nucleotide sequence: TGCGCCAGCAGCATACAAGAGACCCAGTACTTC. Its protein is CASSIQETQYF.

V usage is TRBV5-5 and J usage is TRBJ2-7; 8 nucleotides agree with TRBD1. Germline CDR1 reads SGHKS; CDR2 reads YYEKEE (reference sequence). This CDR3 is built from 16 residues. The ends lost 6 bases at V and 4 bases at J; junction bases unmatched: 15. The CDR3 sequence is CASIMEGSGGQYEQYF. In DNA form, the CDR3 reads TGTGCCAGCATCATGGAGGGGTCAGGGGGCCAGTACGAGCAGTACTTC.

The chain uses TRBV11-2 and TRBJ2-7; perhaps TRBD1 as D (5 bases). CDR3 size: 17 residues. V was pared by 4 bases and J by 5 bases, with 24 bases between. Germline CDR1 and CDR2: SGHAT and FQNNGV. The CDR3 loop is CASSSNPWAKKGHEQYF. The CDR3 DNA follows: TGTGCCAGCAGCTCCAATCCCTGGGCCAAAAAGGGGCACGAGCAGTACTTC. The variable domain in full, with the rest retrieved from reference TRBV11-2 and TRBJ2-7, is EAGVAQSPRYKIIEKRQSVAFWCNPISGHATLYWYQQILGQGPKLLIQFQNNGVVDDSQLPKDRFSAERLKGVDSTLKIQPAKLEDSAVYLCASSSNPWAKKGHEQYFGPGTRLTVT.

The chain joins TRBV5-1 to TRBJ1-4, with TRBD1 matching 11 bases. CDR3 length equals 14 residues. Trimming cost V 4 bases and J 5 bases; bases outside gene matches: 1. CDR1 is SGHRS and CDR2 is YFSETQ in the germline V gene. The CDR3: CASSGDRGNEKLFF. DNA for the CDR3: TGCGCCAGCAGCGGGGACAGGGGGAATGAAAAACTGTTTTTT.

The chain recombines TRBV13 with TRBJ1-4; D may be TRBD1 (5 bases). Germline lookup yields CDR1 PRHDT and CDR2 FYEKMQ (reference sequence). V gave up 5 bases and J gave up 8 bases, with 15 bases separating them. This CDR3 has 14 residues. CDR3 region: CASSPKVGREKLFF. CDR3 coding DNA: TGTGCCAGCAGCCCAAAAGTGGGGCGAGAAAAACTGTTTTTT.